This TCR beta chain comes out of a study of regulatory T cells in long-lasting Graves disease. In this sample, this clonotype turned up many times. The time point: newly diagnosed GD, antithyroid drugs for less than 3 months. Extracted RNA from PBMCs served as the source of the TCR library. CDR3 length equals 15 residues. Germline-derived CDR1 and CDR2 are MNHNS and SASEGT. V lost 6 bases to trimming and J lost 4 bases; unmatched junction nucleotides: 8. Combining iRepertoire HTBI primers with Arm-PCR of CDR3 regions, the authors built TCR beta libraries. TCRdb recomputed calls from the multiplex PCR reads with MiXCR, one row per CDR3 protein. Of around 240,000 distinct CDR3 sequences in the sample, 18% were seen once. These same records also appear under a second study, on T cells in Graves' hyperthyroidism and ophthalmopathy.

This TCR derives from a young woman with Graves disease. The sample was peripheral blood mononuclear cells (PBMCs), taken at new diagnosis, from a patient treated with antithyroid drugs. The chain has TRBV6-1 and TRBJ1-5; 8 nucleotides agree with TRBD1. The chain's CDR3 is CASSFGQGRNQPQHF. As DNA, the CDR3 is TGTGCCAGCAGCTTCGGACAGGGAAGGAATCAGCCCCAGCATTTT.